This T cell receptor beta chain was sequenced for a study of a mutant IDH1 vaccine in newly diagnosed glioma. In the study overall: The study gave patients eight vaccinations in weeks 1, 3, 5, 7, 11, 15, 19, 23. Every participant had undergone radiotherapy, temozolomide, or both before, and most underwent both.

Remarks on this clone: The antigen remains unidentified.

The time point denotes: week 11, during vaccination. Each vaccine dose was 300 ug of mutant IDH1 20-mer peptide, with topical imiquimod. New IDH1-mutant, ATRX-lost WHO grade 3 or 4 astrocytomas occurred in donors. CDR1 is LNHDA, CDR2 SQIVND, per germline (reference sequence). The CDR3 has 13 amino acids. V was cut by 4 bases and J by 4 bases, with 10 bases left in between. Libraries were prepared by immunoSEQ multiplex PCR; TCRdb keeps only in-frame clonotypes and omits some of them. The sample has some 120,000 clones, about 80% seen once. The rearrangement links TRBV19 to TRBJ1-1, with D unclear. This receptor was taken from a middle-aged man with glioma. The sample here was PBMCs, taken from a glioma patient whose treatment included an IDH1 peptide vaccine. CDR3 in amino acids: CASSTLRGTEAFF. In DNA form, the CDR3 reads TGTGCCAGTAGTACCTTGCGGGGCACTGAAGCTTTCTTT.